The 20 T cell receptor beta chains reported below all come from one sample, sequenced in a study of T cell repertoires in cytomegalovirus infection. TCRdb passed the reads through MiXCR, listing each CDR3 protein once. The repertoire holds around 34,000 distinct CDR3 sequences, with approximately 52% as singletons. The antigens these receptors bind are not known. Sequencing used CD8+ T cells from cultured PBMCs, obtained from culture after CMV antigen stimulation. The origin of the receptors is a human donor in good health (CMV status not recorded). Some clones in this sample may be carry-over from other donors' samples.

The chain couples TRBV5-1 to TRBJ2-7; no definite D call. Deletions cut 0 bases from V and 0 bases from J, with 13 bases between. The CDR3 covers 16 residues. In germline, CDR1 is SGHRS, CDR2 YFSETQ. The CDR3 DNA reads TGCGCCAGCAGCTTGGTGGGTCCGGTCAGCTCCTACGAGCAGTACTTC. It yields the protein CASSLVGPVSSYEQYF.

V usage is TRBV10-3 and J usage is TRBJ2-7; D possibly uses TRBD1 or TRBD2 (6 bases each). V lost 0 bases and J 5 bases, leaving 14 bases between the germline ends. CDR3 length: 15 amino acids. Looked up from germline, CDR1 is ENHRY and CDR2 is SYGVKD. The DNA for the CDR3 is TGTGCCATCAGTGAGTCTAGGGGGAGGTTTCACGAGCAGTACTTC. This encodes CAISESRGRFHEQYF.

This clonotype was recorded only once. V gene TRBV14 combines with J gene TRBJ2-5, with no clear D. Germline CDR1 reads SGHDN; CDR2 reads FVKESK. The CDR3 length is 15 residues. The V end lost 0 bases, the J end lost 5 bases, and 13 bases lay between the germline ends. CDR3 bases: TGTGCCAGCAGCCAAGAAGGCAGGCCCGGGGAGACCCAGTACTTC. It specifies CASSQEGRPGETQYF.

V usage is TRBV28 and J usage is TRBJ1-5; D unresolved. The CDR3 is 14 amino acids. CDR1 is MDHEN, CDR2 SYDVKM, per germline. With 2 bases removed from V and 3 bases from J, the gap between germline ends came to 8 bases. The CDR3 DNA reads as TGTGCCAGCAGTTTAAGTCAACTCAATCAGCCCCAGCATTTT. Translation: CASSLSQLNQPQHF.

This chain links TRBV19 with TRBJ2-1; TRBD2 might be the D (5 bases). CDR1 and CDR2 from the germline V gene are LNHDA and SQIVND (reference sequence). V lost 3 bases, J lost 6 bases, and 9 bases lay in between. The CDR3 loop spans 13 amino acids. CDR3 amino acids: CASSIKAGNEQFF. CDR3 DNA: TGTGCCAGTAGTATTAAGGCGGGCAATGAGCAGTTCTTC.

This clonotype was counted only a few times. The genes are TRBV28 and TRBJ1-5; 8 bases are a match to TRBD1. The CDR3 covers 14 residues. The germline gives CDR1 MDHEN, CDR2 SYDVKM. With V trimmed by 1 base and J by 7 bases, 3 bases remained unmatched. This CDR3 reads CASSLSGGRQPQHF. In nucleotides, the CDR3 is TGTGCCAGCAGTTTATCAGGGGGCCGACAGCCCCAGCATTTT.

The chain employs TRBV27 and TRBJ2-5, with TRBD2 matching over 13 bases. V lost 6 bases to trimming and J lost 2 bases; unmatched junction nucleotides: 3. The CDR3 loop spans 15 amino acids. Germline lookup yields CDR1 MNHEY and CDR2 SMNVEV (reference sequence). In DNA, the CDR3 is TGTGCCAGCAGCCAGACTAGCGGGAGGCAAGAGACCCAGTACTTC. As protein: CASSQTSGRQETQYF.

This clonotype was seen only a few times. The rearrangement links TRBV19 to TRBJ2-2; perhaps TRBD2 as D (6 bases). The germline V and J ends were trimmed by 4 bases and 2 bases, with 11 bases remaining between them. The CDR3 extends over 15 amino acids. Germline CDR1 LNHDA, CDR2 SQIVND (reference sequence). The CDR3 sequence: CASSKGLINTGELFF. The CDR3 DNA reads as TGTGCCAGTAGTAAGGGACTGATAAACACCGGGGAGCTGTTTTTT. The variable domain in full, completed from reference TRBV19 and TRBJ2-2, reads DGGITQSPKYLFRKEGQNVTLSCEQNLNHDAMYWYRQDPGQGLRLIYYSQIVNDFQKGDIAEGYSVSREKKESFPLTVTSAQKNPTAFYLCASSKGLINTGELFFGEGSRLTVL.

The chain uses TRBV7-3 and TRBJ1-1; D is unclear. Deletions cut 7 bases from V and 0 bases from J, with 15 bases between. Per germline, CDR1 SGHTA and CDR2 FQGTGA. The CDR3 covers 15 residues. CDR3 sequence (DNA): TGTGCCAGCACGAAATCCAACGGGATGAACACTGAAGCTTTCTTT. Translation gives CASTKSNGMNTEAFF.

The genes are TRBV7-9 and TRBJ2-7; the D gene is possibly TRBD2 (6 bases). The V gene's germline CDR1 is SEHNR and CDR2 FQNEAQ (reference sequence). With 2 bases removed from V and 5 bases from J, the gap between germline ends came to 16 bases. The CDR3 runs to 15 residues. CDR3 nucleotides: TGTGCCAGCAGCTTAACTGGGGACTCGGAGAACGAGCAGTACTTC. Amino acid sequence: CASSLTGDSENEQYF.

V usage is TRBV27 and J usage is TRBJ1-1; D gene uncertain. CDR1 is MNHEY and CDR2 is SMNVEV in the germline V gene (reference sequence). V lost 0 bases and J 8 bases, leaving 10 bases between the germline ends. The CDR3 is 13 amino acids. The CDR3 DNA reads TGTGCCAGCAGTTTATCGAGGGCAGCAGAAGCTTTCTTT. Amino acid sequence: CASSLSRAAEAFF.

This clonotype was counted a few times. This rearrangement joins TRBV6-1 to TRBJ2-1; 9 bases fit TRBD2. This CDR3 comprises 15 residues. Trimming at V came to 6 bases and at J to 6 bases, leaving 9 bases not matched to a gene. Germline assignment: CDR1 MNHNS and CDR2 SASEGT. The CDR3 is CASSLGAGGGNEQFF. The DNA for the CDR3 is TGTGCCAGCAGCCTGGGTGCGGGAGGGGGCAATGAGCAGTTCTTC.

This clonotype has just a few counts. The chain couples TRBV6-5 to TRBJ1-2; TRBD1 aligns across 8 bases. V was clipped by 0 bases and J by 1 base; unmatched bases: 1. The CDR3 runs to 15 residues. Looked up from germline, CDR1 is MNHEY and CDR2 is SVGAGI. The CDR3 nucleotides read TGTGCCAGCAGTTACTCCAGGGGGCTTAACTATGGCTACACCTTC. Translating it yields CASSYSRGLNYGYTF.

This clonotype was counted only a few times. The chain links TRBV27 to TRBJ1-5; TRBD1 might be the D (6 bases). V was trimmed by 0 bases and J by 5 bases, leaving 11 bases between them. The CDR3 sequence is 15 residues long. Per germline, CDR1 MNHEY and CDR2 SMNVEV (reference sequence). DNA of the CDR3: TGTGCCAGCAGTTTATCGTGGGGGCCGGATCAGCCCCAGCATTTT. Translated: CASSLSWGPDQPQHF.

This clonotype was counted only a few times. The V gene is TRBV19, the J gene TRBJ2-1; 7 bases agree with TRBD2. From germline, CDR1 is LNHDA and CDR2 SQIVND (reference sequence). The CDR3 sequence is 15 residues long. V dropped 5 bases and J dropped 5; count of bases not matched to a gene: 9. The CDR3 DNA reads as TGTGCCAGTAGTTGGACTAGTCGGACGGACAATGAGCAGTTCTTC. Amino acid sequence: CASSWTSRTDNEQFF.

The rearrangement joins TRBV11-2 to TRBJ1-5; D unclear. CDR1 and CDR2 from the germline V gene are SGHAT and FQNNGV. The germline V and J ends were trimmed by 11 bases and 4 bases, with 9 bases remaining between them. CDR3 length: 11 amino acids. Here the CDR3 reads CASGGNQPQHF. The CDR3 bases are TGTGCCTCGGGCGGGAATCAGCCCCAGCATTTT.

This clonotype was seen only a few times. CDR3 region: CASSEAMAGADTQYF. Here the CDR3 DNA reads TGTGCCAGCAGTGAAGCAATGGCGGGCGCAGATACGCAGTATTTT. The chain employs TRBV6-1 and TRBJ2-3; D might be TRBD2 (5 bases). Germline CDR1 reads MNHNS; CDR2 reads SASEGT. Trimming left V 0 bases short and J 4 bases short, with 11 bases between. The CDR3 length is 15 residues.

This rearrangement joins TRBV20-1 to TRBJ2-1; D possibly matches TRBD1 or TRBD2 (5 bases each). V shed 2 bases and J shed 3 bases, with 14 bases lying between them. CDR1 DFQATT and CDR2 SNEGSKA come from the germline V gene (reference sequence). The CDR3 runs 15 residues. CDR3 sequence reads: CSARSGASNYNEQFF. CDR3 DNA: TGCAGTGCTAGATCCGGGGCTAGCAACTACAATGAGCAGTTCTTC.

This clonotype was counted a few times. The J gene is TRBJ1-6, the V gene TRBV15; D might be TRBD1 (5 bases). The germline V gene encodes CDR1 LNHNV and CDR2 YYDKDF (reference sequence). The CDR3 runs to 17 residues. Trimming cost V 0 bases and J 10 bases, with 19 bases left between them. The CDR3 sequence: CATSRDPVGVLGSPLHF. DNA of the CDR3: TGTGCCACCAGCAGAGACCCCGTGGGGGTCCTGGGGTCACCCCTCCACTTT.

In its sample, this clonotype was seen a few times. The rearrangement joins TRBV7-2 to TRBJ1-2; D may be TRBD1 (5 bases). Germline V gene data show CDR1 as SGHTA and CDR2 as FQGNSA. This CDR3 is 17 amino acids long. V was cut by 4 bases and J by 8 bases, with 26 bases left in between. The CDR3 loop is CASSSLGYRDGLRGYTF. The CDR3 bases are TGTGCCAGCAGCTCCTTAGGCTACCGGGACGGCTTGCGGGGCTACACCTTC.